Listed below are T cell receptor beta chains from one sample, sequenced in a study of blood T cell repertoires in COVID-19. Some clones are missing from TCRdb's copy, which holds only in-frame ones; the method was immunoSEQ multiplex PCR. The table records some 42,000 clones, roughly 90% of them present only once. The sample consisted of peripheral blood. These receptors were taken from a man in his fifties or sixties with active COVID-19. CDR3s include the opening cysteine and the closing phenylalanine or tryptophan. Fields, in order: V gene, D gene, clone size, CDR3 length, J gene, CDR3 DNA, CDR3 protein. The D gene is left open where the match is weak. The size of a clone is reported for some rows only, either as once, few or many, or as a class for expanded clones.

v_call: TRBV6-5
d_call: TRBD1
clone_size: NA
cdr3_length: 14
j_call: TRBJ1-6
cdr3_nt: TGTGCCAGCAACGAGGACAGGGTCGGGTCACCCCTCCACTTT
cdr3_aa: CASNEDRVGSPLHF

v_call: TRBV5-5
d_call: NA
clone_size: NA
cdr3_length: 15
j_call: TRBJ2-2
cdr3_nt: TGTGCCAGCAGCTTGACAGGGTTTGGCACCGGGGAGCTGTTTTTT
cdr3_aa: CASSLTGFGTGELFF

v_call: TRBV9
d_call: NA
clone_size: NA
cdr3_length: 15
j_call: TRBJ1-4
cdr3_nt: TGTGCCAGCAGCGTAGACGGGTCATCTAATGAAAAACTGTTTTTT
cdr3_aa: CASSVDGSSNEKLFF

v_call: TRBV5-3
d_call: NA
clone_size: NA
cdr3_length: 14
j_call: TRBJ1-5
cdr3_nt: TGTGCCAGAAGCCCCCGACAGAGCAATCAGCCCCAGCATTTT
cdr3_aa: CARSPRQSNQPQHF

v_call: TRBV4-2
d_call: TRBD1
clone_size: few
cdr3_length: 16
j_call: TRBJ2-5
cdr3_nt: TGTGCCAGCAGCCAAGAAGGGACAGGGTTGACGGAGACCCAGTACTTC
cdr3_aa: CASSQEGTGLTETQYF

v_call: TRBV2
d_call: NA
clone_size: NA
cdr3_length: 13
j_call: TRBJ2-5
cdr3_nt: TGTGCCAGCAGTGAACAAGGGGCCAGGACCCAGTACTTC
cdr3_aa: CASSEQGARTQYF

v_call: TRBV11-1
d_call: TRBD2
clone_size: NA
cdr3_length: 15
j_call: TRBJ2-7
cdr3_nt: TGTGCCAGCAGCACGAATAATGGGGGGGGCTACGAGCAGTACTTC
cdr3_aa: CASSTNNGGGYEQYF

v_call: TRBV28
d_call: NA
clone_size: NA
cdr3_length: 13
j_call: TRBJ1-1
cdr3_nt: TGTGCCAGCAGTTTAGTCGGGGTGGCTGAAGCTTTCTTT
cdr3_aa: CASSLVGVAEAFF

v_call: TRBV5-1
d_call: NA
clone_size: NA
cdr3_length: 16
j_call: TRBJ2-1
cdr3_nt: TGCGCCAGCAGCTTGTCTCTTGGGGGGGGCCTAGAGGAGCAGTTCTTC
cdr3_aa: CASSLSLGGGLEEQFF

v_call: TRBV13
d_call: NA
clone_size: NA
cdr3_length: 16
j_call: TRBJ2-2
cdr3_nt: TGTGCCAGCACCCAAAAACATCGGGGGAGCACCGGGGAGCTGTTTTTT
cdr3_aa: CASTQKHRGSTGELFF

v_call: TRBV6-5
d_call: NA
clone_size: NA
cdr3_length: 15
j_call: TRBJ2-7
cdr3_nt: TGTGCCAGCAGTAGACTTATCTCAAGCTCCTACGAGCAGTACTTC
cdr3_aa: CASSRLISSSYEQYF

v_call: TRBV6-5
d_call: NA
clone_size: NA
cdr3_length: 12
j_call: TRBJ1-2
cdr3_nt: TGTGCCAGCACGACAGCCCAGTATGGCTACACCTTC
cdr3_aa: CASTTAQYGYTF

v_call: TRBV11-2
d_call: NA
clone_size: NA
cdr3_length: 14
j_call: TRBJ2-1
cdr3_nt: TGTGCCAGCAGCTCCGAACCGGGGTTTGGTGAGCAGTTCTTC
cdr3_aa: CASSSEPGFGEQFF

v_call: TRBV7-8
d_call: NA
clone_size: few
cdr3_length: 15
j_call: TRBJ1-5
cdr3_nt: TGTGCCAGCAGCTCCCGGGACAACATAAATCAGCCCCAGCATTTT
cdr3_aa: CASSSRDNINQPQHF

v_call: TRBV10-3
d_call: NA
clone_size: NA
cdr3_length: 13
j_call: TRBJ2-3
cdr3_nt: TGTGCCATCAGTGAAACTTCCCGGGATACGCAGTATTTT
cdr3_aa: CAISETSRDTQYF

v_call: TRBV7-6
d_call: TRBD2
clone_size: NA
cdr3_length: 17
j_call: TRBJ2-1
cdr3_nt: TGTGCCAGCAGCTTAGGTTTAGCGGGGGTCTCCTACAATGAGCAGTTCTTC
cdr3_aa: CASSLGLAGVSYNEQFF

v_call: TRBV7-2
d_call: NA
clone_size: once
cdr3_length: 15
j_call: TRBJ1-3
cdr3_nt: TGTGCCAGCAGCTTAGACGCAGGGACTGGAAACACCATATATTTT
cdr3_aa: CASSLDAGTGNTIYF

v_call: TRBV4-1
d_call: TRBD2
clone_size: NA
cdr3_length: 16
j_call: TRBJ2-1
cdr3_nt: TGCGCCAGCAGCCAAAGTAGCGGGGGGGCCAGAAATGAGCAGTTCTTC
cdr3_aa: CASSQSSGGARNEQFF

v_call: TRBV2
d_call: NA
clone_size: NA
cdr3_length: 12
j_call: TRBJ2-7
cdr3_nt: TGTGCCAGCACCCCGGGTCGCTACGAGCAGTACTTC
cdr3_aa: CASTPGRYEQYF

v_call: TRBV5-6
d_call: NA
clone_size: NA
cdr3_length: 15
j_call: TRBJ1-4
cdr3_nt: TGTGCCAGCAGCTTGCGGGGGATAATTAATGAAAAACTGTTTTTT
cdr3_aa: CASSLRGIINEKLFF

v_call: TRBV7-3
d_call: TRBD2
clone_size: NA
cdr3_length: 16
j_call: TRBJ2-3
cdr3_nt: TGTGCCAGCAGCTTAAGGCCTAGCGGCAGCACAGATACGCAGTATTTT
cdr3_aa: CASSLRPSGSTDTQYF

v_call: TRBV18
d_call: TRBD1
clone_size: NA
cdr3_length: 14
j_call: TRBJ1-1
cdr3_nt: TGTGCCAGCTCACTGGGACAGGGCAGAACTGAAGCTTTCTTT
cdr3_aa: CASSLGQGRTEAFF

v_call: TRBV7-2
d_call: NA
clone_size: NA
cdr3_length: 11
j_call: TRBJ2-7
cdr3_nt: TGTGCCAGCAGCCTTACCTACGAGCAGTACTTC
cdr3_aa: CASSLTYEQYF